This TCR beta chain came from a study of blood T cells in healthy people across ages (dated by TCRdb to 2013 to 2016). Turning to the overall study: In model experiments, template switching captured roughly one uniquely barcoded TCR beta cDNA molecule for every two T cells. The donors were divided into four age groups: young (average roughly 17 years), middle-aged (about 40), aged (about 56) and long-lived (82). Using deep sequencing normalized with unique cDNA molecular identifiers, the study measured how TCR beta repertoire diversity changes with age. Using the same blood draw, the study looked at two additional independent replicas of 1 million unique cDNA reads for two donors, one aged 18 to 30 and the other aged 80 or older. The paper's findings and limits, for the study overall: As age increased, observed TCR beta diversity per million T cells dropped in a roughly linear way, and a significant reduction was already evident by age 40. The CMV infection status of donors was not known, potentially confounding age-related changes in expanded clonotypes. Bulk unsorted PBMC profiling prevented conclusive comparison of naive and antigen-experienced compartments. Estimates of total diversity based on one million sequenced T cells were considered lower bounds and underestimates. Observed TCR beta diversity correlated strongly with the percentage of naive T cells measured by flow cytometry. Compared with the aged group, the long-lived group had more naive CD4+ T cells, fewer expanded clones and increased TCR diversity, suggesting age selection.

The library relied on 5' RACE. The sequencer was an Illumina HiSeq 2500. The second PCR ran for roughly 7 to 11 cycles and used a J-beta primer mix along with a sample-barcoded 5' primer. Each TCR beta cDNA molecule received a unique molecular identifier from a template-switch 5' adaptor carrying 12 random nucleotides. Each sample yielded at least 3 million CDR3-containing paired-end reads. All of the RNA was converted into first-strand cDNA using the Mint cDNA synthesis kit, with a TRBC-specific oligonucleotide serving as the primer. Following uracil-DNA glycosylase treatment, all cDNA underwent a first 18-cycle PCR with the universal primers M1SS and BC2_uni_R. In the authors' own workflow: For normalization, 1 million high-quality reads, each with a distinct molecular identifier, were randomly selected from each sample. Reads sharing molecular identifiers were discarded rather than binned into consensus sequences. MiTCR, with a Q25 quality threshold and the strictest error-elimination algorithm, was used for CDR3 identification, clonotype clustering and error correction. Lower-bound total TCR beta diversity was estimated with a nonparametric unseen species model using Euler transformation. TCRdb passed the public sequencing reads through fastp at Q25 and MiXCR, retaining productive beta sequences. Every CDR3 protein is listed once, alongside the most common genes and DNA of its rows. TCRdb assigned the V and J calls; the authors' analysis was not used. The sample table contains about 1 million distinct CDR3 sequences; only one count was recorded for about 25% of them. The ten largest clonotypes hold around 0.75% of the sample.

The CDR3 holds 15 amino acids from the cysteine to the phenylalanine. Of the read, only the CDR3 DNA is kept; its 45 bases are in frame from base 1. V loses 2 bases at its end and J loses 8 bases; junction bases beyond the gene matches: 3. The germline V gene supplies CDR1 SGHTA and CDR2 FQGTGA. The donors were 40 or so Caucasian individuals from Russia, aged about 6 to 100 years, who were systemically healthy. Each donor gave about 10 milliliters of peripheral blood, drawn into EDTA-treated Vacutainer tubes. Ficoll-Paque density-gradient centrifugation was used to isolate PBMCs, with at least 6 million obtained per sample. Total RNA, at least 5 micrograms per sample, was extracted from PBMCs with Trizol reagent. For every donor, flow cytometry on a PBMC aliquot measured the percentage of naive CD45RAhigh/CD27high T cells. As to this clonotype: Its antigen remains undetermined. Base qualities are not provided; no much larger clone lies one nucleotide away.

The same sample was also studied in work on T cells of mothers and their children. Per that second paper: Donors were nine systemically healthy Caucasian individuals: three mothers and their six children. cDNA synthesis used all of the extracted RNA, with 1.5 ug of RNA in each 15 ul reaction. In the second PCR, sample barcodes and 2-4 random nucleotides were introduced via the M1S primer. Each mother yielded over 8 million TCR beta CDR3 reads and each child roughly 2.9 million reads. Thymic selection similarly shapes TCR recombination output in related and unrelated pairs, with minor effect from inherited differences. Normalized repertoire overlap was always found to be slightly, but never significantly, higher in related mother-child pairs than in unrelated mother-child pairs. Persistent microchimeric T cell clones were not detected, at a sensitivity of approximately 100 clones per million clonotypes. In the study, deep NGS was used to compare the TCR beta repertoires of mothers and children, and features distinguishing related mother-child pairs from unrelated individuals were sought. The mean age was about 37 +/- 4 years for the mothers and around 11 +/- 4 years for the children. After adapter ligation with NEBNext reagents, the libraries were sequenced on Illumina HiSeq 2000 with 100+100 nt paired-end reads. To prevent cross-contamination, the mother and child libraries were prepared a month apart and were sequenced in separate runs. Between roughly 450,000 and 2,000,000 distinct TCR beta clonotypes were identified per donor. Naive TCR beta clonotypes were estimated from low-frequency clonotypes matched to each donor's FACS-determined naive share, without sorting.

The sequenced material came from blood. Here the chain combines TRBV7-3 and TRBJ1-6; 10 bases in the middle match TRBD1. This receptor was taken from a girl aged 2-15 years in good health. The CDR3 amino acid sequence is: CASSLSGTGDSPLHF. The sequenced DNA is TGTGCCAGCAGCTTATCCGGGACAGGGGATTCACCCCTCCACTTT.